The clone carrying this T cell receptor beta chain was seen a handful of times. The length of the CDR3 is 14 residues. V was pared by 8 bases and J by 6 bases, with 8 bases of the junction left unmatched. Germline lookup yields CDR1 MNHNS and CDR2 SASEGT. PBMCs were sourced from more than 9 ml fresh peripheral blood. The entry originates in a study of T cells in Graves' hyperthyroidism and ophthalmopathy. Study background: Peripheral blood collection took place at initial diagnosis, before any treatment.

Amplification of TCR beta CDR3 regions was performed using RNA transcripts as template. In the first-round RT-PCR of the TCR CDR3, the HTBI primer set was used. In TCRdb, the multiplex PCR reads were re-called with MiXCR into one record per CDR3 protein. The sample yields approximately 380,000 distinct CDR3 sequences, about 18% seen once. Source material: blood. The clonotype comes from a man younger than 35 with Graves' ophthalmopathy. The chain couples TRBV6-1 to TRBJ2-2; 8 nucleotides line up with TRBD1. CDR3 region: CASGHRGFAGELFF. CDR3 DNA: TGTGCCAGCGGTCACAGGGGGTTCGCCGGGGAGCTGTTTTTT.